This T cell receptor beta chain was profiled in a study of blood T cell repertoires in COVID-19. Study-wide background: Whether acute or convalescent, the COVID-19 samples came from the United States, Italy and Spain. Sources were T cells, B-cell-depleted T cells, or PBMCs; the material itself was cDNA or gDNA.

The CDR3 is 15 residues long. Trimming took off 6 bases at V and 7 bases at J, with 16 bases between the two ends. Germline V lookup: CDR1 MDHEN, CDR2 SYDVKM. TCRdb keeps only in-frame clones here, not all; method: immunoSEQ multiplex PCR. Among about 200,000 clones listed, less than 90% were seen once. In terms of age and location, participants ranged from roughly 18 to 95 years and lived in approximately 26 US areas. The rearrangement uses TRBV28 and TRBJ1-6; D may be TRBD1 (5 bases). This TCR was sampled from a woman aged 25 to 39 who had been exposed to COVID-19. The specimen was PBMCs or T cells enriched from blood (not recorded which). The CDR3 loop reads CASSRQFFPNSPLHF. The CDR3 DNA is TGTGCCAGCAGCCGACAGTTTTTTCCCAATTCACCCCTCCACTTT.